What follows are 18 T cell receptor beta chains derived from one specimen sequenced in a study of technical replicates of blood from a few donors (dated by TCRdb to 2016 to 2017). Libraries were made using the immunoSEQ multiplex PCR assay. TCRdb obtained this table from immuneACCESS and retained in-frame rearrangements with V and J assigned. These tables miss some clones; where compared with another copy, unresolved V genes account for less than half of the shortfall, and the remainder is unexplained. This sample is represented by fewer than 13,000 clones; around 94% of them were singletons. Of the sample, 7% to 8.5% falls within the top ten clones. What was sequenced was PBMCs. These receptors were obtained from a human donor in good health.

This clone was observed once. CDR3 coding DNA: TGCGCCAGCAGCCAAGATCGAGGCAGTTCGGCCAACACTGAAGCTTTCTTT. Translating gives CASSQDRGSSANTEAFF. The chain joins TRBV4-1 to TRBJ1-1, with D unresolved. This CDR3 contains 17 residues. V was pared by 0 bases and J by 2 bases, with 16 bases between. Germline values: CDR1 MGHRA, CDR2 YSYEKL.

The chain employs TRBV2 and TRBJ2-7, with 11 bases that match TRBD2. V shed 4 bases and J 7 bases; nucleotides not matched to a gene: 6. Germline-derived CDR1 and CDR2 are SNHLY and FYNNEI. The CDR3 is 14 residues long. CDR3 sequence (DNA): TGTGCCAGCAGTGTTACTAGCGGGAGTGGTGAGCAGTACTTC. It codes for CASSVTSGSGEQYF.

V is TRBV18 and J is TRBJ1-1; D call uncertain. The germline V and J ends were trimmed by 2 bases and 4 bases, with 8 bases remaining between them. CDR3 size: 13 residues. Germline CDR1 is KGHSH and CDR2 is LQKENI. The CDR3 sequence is CASSPGRSTEAFF. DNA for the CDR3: TGTGCCAGCTCACCAGGGCGTAGCACTGAAGCTTTCTTT. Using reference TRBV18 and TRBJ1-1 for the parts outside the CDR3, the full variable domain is NAGVMQNPRHLVRRRGQEARLRCSPMKGHSHVYWYRQLPEEGLKFMVYLQKENIIDESGMPKERFSAEFPKEGPSILRIQQVVRGDSAAYFCASSPGRSTEAFFGQGTRLTVV.

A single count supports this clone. The CDR3 sequence is CASSLAATGGTLAMSYTF. The CDR3, as DNA: TGTGCCAGCAGCTTAGCGGCGACAGGGGGAACTCTAGCTATGTCTTACACCTTC. The chain is built from TRBV11-2 and TRBJ1-2, with 9 bases aligning to TRBD1. Germline assignment: CDR1 SGHAT and CDR2 FQNNGV. The CDR3 is 18 amino acids. Trimming removed 1 base from V and 11 bases from J; junction bases left unmatched: 20.

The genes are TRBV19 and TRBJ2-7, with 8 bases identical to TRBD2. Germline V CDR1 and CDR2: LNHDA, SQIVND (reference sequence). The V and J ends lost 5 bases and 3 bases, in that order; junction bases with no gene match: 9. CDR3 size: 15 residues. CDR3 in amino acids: CASSRSERGIYEQYF. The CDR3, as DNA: TGTGCCAGTAGTCGCTCCGAGCGGGGGATCTACGAGCAGTACTTC.

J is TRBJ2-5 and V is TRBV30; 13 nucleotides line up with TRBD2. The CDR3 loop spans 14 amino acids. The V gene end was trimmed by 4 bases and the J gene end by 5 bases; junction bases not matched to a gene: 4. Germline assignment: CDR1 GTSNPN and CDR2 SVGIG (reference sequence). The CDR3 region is CAWTWTSGSETQYF. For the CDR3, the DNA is TGTGCCTGGACCTGGACTAGCGGGAGTGAGACCCAGTACTTC.

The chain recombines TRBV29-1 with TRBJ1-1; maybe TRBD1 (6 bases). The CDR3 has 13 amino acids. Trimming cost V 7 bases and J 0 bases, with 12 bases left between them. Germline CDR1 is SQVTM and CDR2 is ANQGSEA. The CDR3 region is CSGWGGLNTEAFF. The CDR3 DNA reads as TGCAGCGGGTGGGGGGGGCTGAACACTGAAGCTTTCTTT.

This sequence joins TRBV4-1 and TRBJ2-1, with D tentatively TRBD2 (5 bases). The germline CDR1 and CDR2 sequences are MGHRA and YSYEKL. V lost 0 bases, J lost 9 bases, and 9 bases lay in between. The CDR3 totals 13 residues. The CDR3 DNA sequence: TGCGCCAGCAGCCAAGATTATGGAGGTGAGCAGTTCTTC. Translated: CASSQDYGGEQFF.

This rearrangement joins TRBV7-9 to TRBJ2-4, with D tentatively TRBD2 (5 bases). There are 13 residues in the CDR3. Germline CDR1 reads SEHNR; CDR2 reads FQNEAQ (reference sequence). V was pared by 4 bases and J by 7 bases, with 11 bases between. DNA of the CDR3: TGTGCCAGCAGCTCGCTCCCGGGGAACATTCAGTACTTC. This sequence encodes CASSSLPGNIQYF.

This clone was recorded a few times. DNA of the CDR3: TGTGCCACCAGCAGAGAAAGATACCCCTACGGGATGGGCTACGAGCAGTACTTC. It specifies CATSRERYPYGMGYEQYF. The chain has TRBV15 and TRBJ2-7; a weak D match, TRBD2 (5 bases). Germline CDR1 is LNHNV and CDR2 is YYDKDF (reference sequence). The CDR3 extends over 18 amino acids. V shed 0 bases and J shed 3 bases, with 21 bases lying between them.

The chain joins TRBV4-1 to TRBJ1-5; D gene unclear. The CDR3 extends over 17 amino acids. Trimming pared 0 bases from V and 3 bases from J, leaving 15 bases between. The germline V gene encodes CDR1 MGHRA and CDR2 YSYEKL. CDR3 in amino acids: CASSQEQLLTLNQPQHF. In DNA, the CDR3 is TGCGCCAGCAGCCAAGAACAGCTTCTTACGCTCAATCAGCCCCAGCATTTT.

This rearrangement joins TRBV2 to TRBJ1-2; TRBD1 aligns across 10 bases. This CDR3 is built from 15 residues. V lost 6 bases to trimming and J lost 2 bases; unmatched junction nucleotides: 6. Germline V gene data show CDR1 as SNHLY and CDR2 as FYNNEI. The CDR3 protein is CASSSPDRGNYGYTF. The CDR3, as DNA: TGTGCCAGCAGCAGCCCGGACAGGGGGAACTATGGCTACACCTTC.

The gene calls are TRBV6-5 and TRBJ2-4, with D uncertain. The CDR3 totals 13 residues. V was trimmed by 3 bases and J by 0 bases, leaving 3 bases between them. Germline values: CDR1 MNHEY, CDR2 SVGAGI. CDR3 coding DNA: TGTGCCAGCAGTTATCTAGCCAAAAACATTCAGTACTTC. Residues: CASSYLAKNIQYF.

CDR3 protein: CASSLDKTDGYTF. In nucleotides, the CDR3 is TGTGCCAGCAGCCTGGACAAGACGGATGGCTACACCTTC. The V gene is TRBV6-5, the J gene TRBJ1-2, with D tentatively TRBD1 (5 bases). CDR3 length: 13 residues. Trimming pared 6 bases from V and 6 bases from J, leaving 14 bases between. Germline CDR1 MNHEY, CDR2 SVGAGI.

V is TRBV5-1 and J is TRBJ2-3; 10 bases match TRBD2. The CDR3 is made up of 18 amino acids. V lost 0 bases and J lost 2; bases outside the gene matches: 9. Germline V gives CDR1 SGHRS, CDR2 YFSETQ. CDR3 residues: CASSLVPSGRYTTDTQYF. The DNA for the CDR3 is TGCGCCAGCAGCTTGGTGCCTAGCGGGAGATATACCACAGATACGCAGTATTTT.

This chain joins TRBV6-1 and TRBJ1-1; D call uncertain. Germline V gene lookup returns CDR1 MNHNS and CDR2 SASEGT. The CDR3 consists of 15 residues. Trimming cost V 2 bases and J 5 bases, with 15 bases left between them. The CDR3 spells CASSERVGDGTEAFF. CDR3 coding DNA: TGTGCCAGCAGTGAACGAGTGGGAGATGGAACTGAAGCTTTCTTT.

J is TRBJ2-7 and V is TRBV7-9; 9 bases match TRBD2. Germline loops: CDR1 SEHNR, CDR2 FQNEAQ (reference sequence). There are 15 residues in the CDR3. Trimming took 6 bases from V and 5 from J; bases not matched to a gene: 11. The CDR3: CASRFTSGGRDEQYF. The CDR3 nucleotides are TGTGCCAGCAGATTTACGAGCGGGGGGCGGGACGAGCAGTACTTC. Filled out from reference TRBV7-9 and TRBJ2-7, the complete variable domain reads DTGVSQNPRHKITKRGQNVTFRCDPISEHNRLYWYRQTLGQGPEFLTYFQNEAQLEKSRLLSDRFSAERPKGSFSTLEIQRTEQGDSAMYLCASRFTSGGRDEQYFGPGTRLTVT.

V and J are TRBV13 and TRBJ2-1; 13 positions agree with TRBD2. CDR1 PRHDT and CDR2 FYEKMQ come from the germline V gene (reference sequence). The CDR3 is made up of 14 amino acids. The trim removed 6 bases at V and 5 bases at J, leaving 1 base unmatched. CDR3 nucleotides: TGTGCCAGCAGTGGGACTAGCGGGGACAATGAGCAGTTCTTC. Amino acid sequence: CASSGTSGDNEQFF.